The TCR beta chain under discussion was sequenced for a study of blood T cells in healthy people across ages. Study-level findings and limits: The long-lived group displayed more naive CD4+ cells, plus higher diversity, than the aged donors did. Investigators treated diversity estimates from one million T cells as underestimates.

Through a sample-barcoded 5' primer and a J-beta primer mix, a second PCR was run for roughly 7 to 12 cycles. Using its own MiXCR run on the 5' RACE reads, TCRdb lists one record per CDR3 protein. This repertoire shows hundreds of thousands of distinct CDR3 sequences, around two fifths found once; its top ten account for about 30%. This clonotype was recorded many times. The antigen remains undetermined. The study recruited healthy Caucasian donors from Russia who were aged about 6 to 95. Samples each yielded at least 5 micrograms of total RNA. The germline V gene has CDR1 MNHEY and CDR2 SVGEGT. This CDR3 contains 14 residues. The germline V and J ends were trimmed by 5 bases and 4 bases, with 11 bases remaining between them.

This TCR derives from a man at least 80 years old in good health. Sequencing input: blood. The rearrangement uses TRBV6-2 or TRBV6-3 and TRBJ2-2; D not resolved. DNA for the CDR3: TGTGCCAGCAGTGCCCAGTTGGGCACCGGGGAGCTGTTTTTT. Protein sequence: CASSAQLGTGELFF.